The rows below give T cell receptor beta chains drawn from one sample of a study of blood T cell repertoires in COVID-19. Using immunoSEQ multiplex PCR, the repertoire was profiled, and TCRdb retains in-frame clones only, with some absent. Of almost 200,000 clones in the sample, around four fifths were seen once. The sample taken for sequencing was peripheral blood. These receptors were collected from a man between 60 and 75 years old with COVID-19, enrolled during active disease. CDR3s include the opening cysteine and the closing phenylalanine or tryptophan. The D gene is left open where the match is weak. Clone size is not always given. Where it is, it says once, few, many or a class for expanded clones.

j_gene,d_gene,v_gene,abundance,CDR3nt,CDR3aa
TRBJ1-1,TRBD1,TRBV10-3,.,TGTGCCACCCGGGACAGATGGAACACTGAAGCTTTCTTT,CATRDRWNTEAFF
TRBJ2-3,.,TRBV20-1,.,TGCAGTGTCCACTCCACCTCTACGCAGTATTTT,CSVHSTSTQYF
TRBJ1-1,TRBD1,TRBV18,.,TGTGCCAGCTCACCCCGGACAGGAACCCAGGCTGAAGCTTTCTTT,CASSPRTGTQAEAFF
TRBJ2-3,.,TRBV5-4,.,TGTGCCAGCACCGACGGCAGCGTCCCAGATACGCAGTATTTT,CASTDGSVPDTQYF
TRBJ2-1,.,TRBV29-1,.,TGCAGCGTTCTACCGGGATTTAGCTCCTACAATGAGCAGTTCTTC,CSVLPGFSSYNEQFF
TRBJ1-5,TRBD1,TRBV9,.,TGTGCCAGCAGCGGAGGGACAGGGCATAGCAATCAGCCCCAGCATTTT,CASSGGTGHSNQPQHF
TRBJ1-1,TRBD1,TRBV12-3/TRBV12-4,.,TGTGCCAGCAGTCTCGCAGGGGGCGGTGAAGCTTTCTTT,CASSLAGGGEAFF
TRBJ2-3,.,TRBV5-1,.,TGCGCCAGCAGCTTTGAGAGCACAGATACGCAGTATTTT,CASSFESTDTQYF
TRBJ2-5,.,TRBV3-1/TRBV3-2,.,TGTGCCAGCAGCCATTCCCGGAGCAGCCAAGAGACCCAGTACTTC,CASSHSRSSQETQYF
TRBJ2-6,.,TRBV10-3,once,TGTGCCATCAGTGTGGCAGGAGAGGGCTCTGGGGCCAACGTCCTGACTTTC,CAISVAGEGSGANVLTF
TRBJ1-1,TRBD1,TRBV6-5,.,TGTGCCAGCAGTACTGACAGGGGGCGCCTAGTTGAAGCTTTCTTT,CASSTDRGRLVEAFF
TRBJ2-3,.,TRBV5-1,.,TGCGCCAGCAGCTTAGGAGCGGTAGGGGGAGATACGCAGTATTTT,CASSLGAVGGDTQYF
TRBJ1-2,TRBD1,TRBV7-8,.,TGTGCCAGCAGCCGGGACAGATACTATGGCTACACCTTC,CASSRDRYYGYTF
TRBJ2-3,.,TRBV6-5,.,TGTGCCAGCAGTCAGGACAGTGGCACAGATACGCAGTATTTT,CASSQDSGTDTQYF
TRBJ2-1,.,TRBV29-1,.,TGCAGCGTTGAAGAGGCCAGGAGGGGGCAGTTCTTC,CSVEEARRGQFF
TRBJ1-1,.,TRBV6-5,few,TGTGCCAGCAGGCCCGGGAGTAACACTGAAGCTTTCTTT,CASRPGSNTEAFF
TRBJ2-7,.,TRBV4-1,.,TGCGCCAGCAGCCAAGATGGGCAGGACTACGAGCAGTACTTC,CASSQDGQDYEQYF
TRBJ1-1,.,TRBV5-1,.,TGCGCCAGCAGCCGCTCCGGGGATAACACTGAAGCTTTCTTT,CASSRSGDNTEAFF
TRBJ2-3,.,TRBV5-1,.,TGCGCCAGCAGCCCCCAGGCGCAGTCCACAGATACGCAGTATTTT,CASSPQAQSTDTQYF
TRBJ1-2,.,TRBV25-1,.,TGTGCCAGCAGTAAAGCGCGTGGCTACACCTTC,CASSKARGYTF
TRBJ2-7,.,TRBV12-3/TRBV12-4,.,TGTGCCAGCAGTTCAAGGGGATACGAGCAGTACTTC,CASSSRGYEQYF
TRBJ1-6,.,TRBV7-9,.,TGTGCCAGCAGCTTGCCCCAGCCGGGACAACACTATAATTCACCCCTCCACTTT,CASSLPQPGQHYNSPLHF